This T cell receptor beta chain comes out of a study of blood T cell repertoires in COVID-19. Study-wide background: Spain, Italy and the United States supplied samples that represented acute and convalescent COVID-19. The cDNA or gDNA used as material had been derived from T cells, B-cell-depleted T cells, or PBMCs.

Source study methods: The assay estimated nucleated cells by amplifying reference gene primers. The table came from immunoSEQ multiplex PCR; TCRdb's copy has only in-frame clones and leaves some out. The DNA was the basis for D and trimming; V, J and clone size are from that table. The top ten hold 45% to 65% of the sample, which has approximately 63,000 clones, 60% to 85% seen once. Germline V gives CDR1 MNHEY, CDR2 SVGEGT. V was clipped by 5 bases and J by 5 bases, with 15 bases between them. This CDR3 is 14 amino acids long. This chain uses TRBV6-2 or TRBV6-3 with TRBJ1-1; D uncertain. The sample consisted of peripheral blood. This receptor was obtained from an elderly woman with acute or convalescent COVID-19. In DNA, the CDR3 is TGTGCCAGCAGTGCCCCGGGAAAAGGGACTGAAGCTTTCTTT. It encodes CASSAPGKGTEAFF.